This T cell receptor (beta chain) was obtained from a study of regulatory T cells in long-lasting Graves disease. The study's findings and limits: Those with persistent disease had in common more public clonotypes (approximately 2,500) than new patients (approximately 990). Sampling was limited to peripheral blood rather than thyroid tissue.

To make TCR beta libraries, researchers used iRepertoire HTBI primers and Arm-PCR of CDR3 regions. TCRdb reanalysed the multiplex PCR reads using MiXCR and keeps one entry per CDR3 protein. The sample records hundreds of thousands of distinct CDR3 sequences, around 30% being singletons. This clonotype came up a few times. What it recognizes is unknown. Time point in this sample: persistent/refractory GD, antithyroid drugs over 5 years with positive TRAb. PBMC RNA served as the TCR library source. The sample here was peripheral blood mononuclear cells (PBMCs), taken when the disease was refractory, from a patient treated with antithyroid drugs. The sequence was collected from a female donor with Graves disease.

The CDR3 loop reads CASMDSMNSPLHF. The CDR3 coding sequence is TGTGCCAGCATGGACTCAATGAATTCACCCCTCCACTTT. The chain carries TRBV28 and TRBJ1-6; D not certain. There are 13 residues in the CDR3. Germline V CDR1 and CDR2: MDHEN, SYDVKM. Trimming pared 7 bases from V and 7 bases from J, leaving 11 bases between.